These 3 T cell receptor beta chains were all obtained from the same sample, sequenced in a study of blood T cell repertoires in COVID-19. Assay: immunoSEQ multiplex PCR; the TCRdb copy retains only in-frame clones and omits some. The repertoire holds about 120,000 clones, with roughly 84% as singletons. The specimen was PBMCs or T cells enriched from blood (not recorded which). The receptors come from a woman aged 25 to 45 who had recovered from COVID-19.

The V gene is TRBV9, the J gene TRBJ2-2; D ambiguous. There are 15 residues in the CDR3. Germline loops: CDR1 SGDLS, CDR2 YYNGEE. V was shortened by 0 bases and J by 7 bases, with 13 bases between the two germline ends. CDR3 amino acids: CASSVVVIARGELFF. For the CDR3, the DNA is TGTGCCAGCAGCGTAGTAGTGATCGCTCGCGGGGAGCTGTTTTTT.

The V gene is TRBV5-6, the J gene TRBJ2-2, with 8 bases aligning to TRBD1. J gave up 4 bases and V 4 bases, and 9 bases lay outside the gene matches. This CDR3 region has 16 residues. Germline CDR1 reads SGHDT; CDR2 reads YYEEEE. The DNA for the CDR3 is TGTGCCAGCAGCCGCACGACAGGGGCGGTCACCGGGGAGCTGTTTTTT. Protein: CASSRTTGAVTGELFF.

J is TRBJ2-4 and V is TRBV7-2; D is possibly TRBD2 (5 bases). Trimming took off 5 bases at V and 8 bases at J, with 10 bases between the two ends. The CDR3 is 12 amino acids. Per germline, CDR1 SGHTA and CDR2 FQGNSA. CDR3 sequence reads: CASSPTRHIQYF. DNA for the CDR3: TGTGCCAGCAGCCCCACTAGGCACATTCAGTACTTC.